A selection of T cell receptor beta chains follows, all from one sample in a study of HIV-infected patients and healthy controls. TCRdb reanalysed the 5' RACE reads using MiXCR and keeps one entry per CDR3 protein. The sample carries about 63,000 distinct CDR3 sequences, about a sixth recorded once. The source material was CD4+ T cells from blood. These receptors were taken from a human donor in good health. CDR3s include the opening cysteine and the closing phenylalanine or tryptophan. D genes are given only for firm matches. Rows give clone size only sometimes, using once, few, many, or a class for an expanded clone.

clone_size,j_call,d_call,v_call,cdr3_nt,cdr3_aa
.,TRBJ1-1,.,TRBV7-8,TGTGCCAGCAGCTTAGTAGGGGGGCACTTGAACACTGAAGCTTTCTTT,CASSLVGGHLNTEAFF
many,TRBJ1-1,TRBD1,TRBV4-2,TGTGCCAGCAGCCATCCCGGACAGGGGAGGACTGAAGCTTTCTTT,CASSHPGQGRTEAFF
.,TRBJ2-1,TRBD1,TRBV14,TGTGCCAGCAGCCGCAAGCCGGGACAGGGAAATTACAATGAGCAGTTCTTC,CASSRKPGQGNYNEQFF
.,TRBJ2-5,.,TRBV3-1,TGTGCCAGCAGCCAAGATCTGGGAGTTATAGAGACCCAGTACTTC,CASSQDLGVIETQYF
.,TRBJ1-1,TRBD1,TRBV7-2,TGTGCCAGCAGCGGTGGGACAGGGGGTAACACTGAAGCTTTCTTT,CASSGGTGGNTEAFF
.,TRBJ1-1,TRBD1,TRBV7-6,TGTGCCAGCAGCTTAACCAGGGGGACTGAAGCTTTCTTT,CASSLTRGTEAFF
many,TRBJ2-1,.,TRBV29-1,TGCAGCGTTGACCAGGGATTTTCCTACAATGAGCAGTTCTTC,CSVDQGFSYNEQFF
few,TRBJ1-5,.,TRBV6-2/TRBV6-3,TGTGCCAGCAATCCTCAGGATCAGCCCCAGCATTTT,CASNPQDQPQHF
medium-sized,TRBJ1-2,.,TRBV12-3/TRBV12-4,TGTGCCAGCGCTGTTGGGGGGGCTGGCTACACCTTC,CASAVGGAGYTF
few,TRBJ1-4,.,TRBV12-3/TRBV12-4,TGTGCCAGCAGTGCCCAGAGAAATGAAAAACTGTTTTTT,CASSAQRNEKLFF
once,TRBJ1-5,.,TRBV19,TGTGCCAGTAGTATTCGTGGAAATCAGCCCCAGCATTTT,CASSIRGNQPQHF
few,TRBJ1-3,.,TRBV2,TGTGCCAGCAGTGAACTGGGGACTGGGCCCTCCACCTCTGGAAACACCATATATTTT,CASSELGTGPSTSGNTIYF
many,TRBJ1-5,TRBD1,TRBV20-1,TGCAGTGCTTACCCCAGGGGGCCCCGCAATCAGCCCCAGCATTTT,CSAYPRGPRNQPQHF
many,TRBJ2-3,TRBD2,TRBV7-2,TGTGCCAGCAGCTTAGGGGGAGGGCCCACAGATACGCAGTATTTT,CASSLGGGPTDTQYF
few,TRBJ1-5,.,TRBV7-8,TGTGCCAGCAGCTTACTGGGCGCGGGCATTCAGCCCCAGCATTTT,CASSLLGAGIQPQHF
.,TRBJ1-1,.,TRBV7-9,TGTGCCAGCAGCCCCCAAGGTGGTCCAAACACTGAAGCTTTCTTT,CASSPQGGPNTEAFF
few,TRBJ2-5,TRBD1,TRBV7-9,TGTGCCAGCAGCTCCGGGACAGGGGGGACCCAGTACTTC,CASSSGTGGTQYF